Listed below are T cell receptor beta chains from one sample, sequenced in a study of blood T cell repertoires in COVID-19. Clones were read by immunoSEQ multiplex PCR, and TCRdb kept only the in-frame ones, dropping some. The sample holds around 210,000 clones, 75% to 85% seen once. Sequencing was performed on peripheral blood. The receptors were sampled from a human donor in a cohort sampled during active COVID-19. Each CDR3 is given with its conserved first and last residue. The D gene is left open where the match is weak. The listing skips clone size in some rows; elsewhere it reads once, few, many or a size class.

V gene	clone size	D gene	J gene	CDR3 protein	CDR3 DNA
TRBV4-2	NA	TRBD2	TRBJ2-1	CASSRGLAGSSYNEQFF	TGTGCCAGCAGCCGGGGACTAGCGGGGAGCTCCTACAATGAGCAGTTCTTC
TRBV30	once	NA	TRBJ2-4	CAWSVSRARGSKNIQYF	TGTGCCTGGAGTGTATCCCGCGCCAGGGGATCCAAAAACATTCAGTACTTC
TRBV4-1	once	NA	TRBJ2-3	CASSLTGTTRADTQYF	TGCGCCAGCAGCCTGACGGGAACTACGCGGGCAGATACGCAGTATTTT
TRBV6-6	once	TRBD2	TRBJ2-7	CASSHLADEQYF	TGTGCCAGCAGTCACCTAGCGGACGAGCAGTACTTC
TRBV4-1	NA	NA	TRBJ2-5	CASSPRIVGETQYF	TGCGCCAGCAGCCCCCGGATTGTCGGGGAGACCCAGTACTTC
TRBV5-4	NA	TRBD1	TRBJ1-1	CASSFGQGTTEAFF	TGTGCCAGCAGCTTTGGACAGGGGACCACTGAAGCTTTCTTT
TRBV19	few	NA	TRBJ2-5	CASSSQGHQETQYF	TGTGCCAGTAGTAGCCAGGGCCACCAAGAGACCCAGTACTTC
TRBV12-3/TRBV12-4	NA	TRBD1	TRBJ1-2	CASSRGQFYGYTF	TGTGCCAGCAGCCGGGGACAGTTCTATGGCTACACCTTC
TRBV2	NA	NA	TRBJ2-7	CASSDTRSGYF	TGTGCCAGCAGTGACACAAGGTCGGGGTACTTC
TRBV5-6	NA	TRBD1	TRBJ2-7	CASSLTETGIYEQYF	TGTGCCAGCAGCTTGACGGAGACAGGGATCTACGAGCAGTACTTC
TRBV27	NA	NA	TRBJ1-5	CASSLGRWNQPQHF	TGTGCCAGCAGTTTGGGGAGATGGAATCAGCCCCAGCATTTT
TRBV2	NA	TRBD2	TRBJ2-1	CASSVRLAVSYNEQFF	TGTGCCAGCAGTGTCAGGCTAGCGGTATCCTACAATGAGCAGTTCTTC
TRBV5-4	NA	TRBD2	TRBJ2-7	CASSSPTSGIVRGEQYF	TGTGCCAGCAGCTCACCGACTAGCGGGATAGTCCGAGGCGAGCAGTACTTC
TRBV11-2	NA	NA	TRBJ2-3	CASTDQGGDTQYF	TGTGCCAGCACCGACCAGGGGGGAGATACGCAGTATTTT
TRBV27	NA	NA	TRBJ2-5	CASSFGGLPETQYF	TGTGCCAGCAGTTTCGGAGGCCTTCCTGAGACCCAGTACTTC
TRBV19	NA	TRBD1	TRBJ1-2	CASSAGQGIHGYTF	TGTGCCAGTAGTGCTGGACAGGGGATCCACGGCTACACCTTC
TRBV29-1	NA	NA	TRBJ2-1	CSVQGGRSSYNEQFF	TGCAGCGTTCAAGGCGGGCGTAGCTCCTACAATGAGCAGTTCTTC
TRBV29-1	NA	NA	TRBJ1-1	CSVKGVNTEAFF	TGCAGCGTTAAGGGGGTGAACACTGAAGCTTTCTTT
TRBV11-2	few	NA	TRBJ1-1	CASSRYGTRVEAFF	TGTGCCAGCAGCCGTTATGGAACCAGGGTTGAAGCTTTCTTT
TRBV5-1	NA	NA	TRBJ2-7	CASSLEERTEQYF	TGCGCCAGCAGCTTGGAGGAGCGGACCGAGCAGTACTTC
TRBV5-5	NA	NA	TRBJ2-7	CASSLISEIYEQYF	TGTGCCAGCAGCTTGATTTCGGAGATTTACGAGCAGTACTTC
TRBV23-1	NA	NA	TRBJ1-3	CASSQRDHGGLSGNTIYF	TGCGCCAGCAGTCAGCGGGACCACGGGGGGCTCTCTGGAAACACCATATATTTT
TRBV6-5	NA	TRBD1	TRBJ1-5	CASRDQGGNQPQHF	TGTGCCAGCAGAGATCAGGGGGGCAATCAGCCCCAGCATTTT
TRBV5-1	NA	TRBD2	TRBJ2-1	CASSLVASGSIYNEQFF	TGCGCCAGCAGCTTGGTGGCTAGCGGGAGCATCTACAATGAGCAGTTCTTC
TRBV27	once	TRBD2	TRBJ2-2	CASSFSWGRAPGELFF	TGTGCCAGCAGTTTCTCTTGGGGGAGGGCCCCCGGGGAGCTGTTTTTT
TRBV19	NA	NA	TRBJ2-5	CASSIDYRVGRETQYF	TGTGCCAGTAGTATAGATTACAGGGTCGGTAGAGAGACCCAGTACTTC
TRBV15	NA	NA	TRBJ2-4	CATSREADTGIAKNIQYF	TGTGCCACCAGCAGAGAGGCTGATACGGGGATCGCCAAAAACATTCAGTACTTC
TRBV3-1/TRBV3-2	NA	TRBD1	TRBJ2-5	CASSQGGQGARKTQYF	TGTGCCAGCAGCCAAGGGGGACAGGGGGCGCGTAAGACCCAGTACTTC
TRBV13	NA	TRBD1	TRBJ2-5	CASSHRDRWFVETQYF	TGTGCCAGCAGCCATCGGGACAGGTGGTTCGTAGAGACCCAGTACTTC
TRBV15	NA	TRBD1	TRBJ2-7	CATSRDPMDRGSYEQYF	TGTGCCACCAGCAGAGATCCCATGGACAGGGGATCCTACGAGCAGTACTTC
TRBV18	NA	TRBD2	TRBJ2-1	CASSLSGSSGSEQFF	TGTGCCAGCTCACTGTCAGGCTCTAGCGGGAGTGAGCAGTTCTTC
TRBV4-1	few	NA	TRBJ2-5	CASSRGGVETQYF	TGCGCCAGCAGCCGCGGAGGGGTAGAGACCCAGTACTTC
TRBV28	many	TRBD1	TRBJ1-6	CATDRVDNSPLHF	TGTGCCACCGACAGGGTAGACAATTCACCCCTCCACTTT
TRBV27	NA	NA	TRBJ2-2	CASSPGQRPGDTGELFF	TGTGCCAGCAGTCCCGGCCAGCGCCCCGGGGACACCGGGGAGCTGTTTTTT
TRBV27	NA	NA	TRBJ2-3	CASSQGLVSDTQYF	TGTGCCAGCAGTCAGGGTTTAGTTTCAGATACGCAGTATTTT
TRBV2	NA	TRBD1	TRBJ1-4	CASSDFQGGLGEKLFF	TGTGCCAGCAGTGACTTCCAAGGGGGCTTGGGTGAAAAACTGTTTTTT
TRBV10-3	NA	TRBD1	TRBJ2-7	CATWTGQGYEQYF	TGTGCCACCTGGACGGGACAGGGCTACGAGCAGTACTTC
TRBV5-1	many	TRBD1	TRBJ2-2	CASSSSTWTGSTGELFF	TGCGCCAGCAGCTCATCAACTTGGACAGGGAGTACCGGGGAGCTGTTTTTT
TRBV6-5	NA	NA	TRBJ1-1	CASSYEAGLGTEAFF	TGTGCCAGCAGTTACGAGGCAGGGTTGGGCACTGAAGCTTTCTTT
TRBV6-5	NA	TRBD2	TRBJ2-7	CASSYSGRGSYEQYF	TGTGCCAGCAGTTACTCGGGGAGGGGCTCCTACGAGCAGTACTTC
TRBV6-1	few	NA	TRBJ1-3	CASSVRPSYSGNTIYF	TGTGCCAGCAGTGTACGCCCCAGTTACTCTGGAAACACCATATATTTT
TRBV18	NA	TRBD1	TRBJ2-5	CASSPRTGQETQYF	TGTGCCAGCTCACCCCGGACAGGACAAGAGACCCAGTACTTC
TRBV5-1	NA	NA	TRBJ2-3	CASSPSSESTDTQYF	TGCGCCAGCAGCCCCTCTAGCGAGAGCACAGATACGCAGTATTTT
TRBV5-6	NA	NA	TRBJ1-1	CASSCPPGQINTEAFF	TGTGCCAGCAGCTGCCCCCCCGGACAGATAAACACTGAAGCTTTCTTT
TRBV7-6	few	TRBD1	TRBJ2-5	CASSKGTGGETQYF	TGTGCCAGCAGCAAAGGGACAGGTGGGGAGACCCAGTACTTC
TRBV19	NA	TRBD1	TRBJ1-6	CASSMGATGAGSPLHF	TGTGCCAGTAGTATGGGGGCTACAGGGGCCGGTTCACCCCTCCACTTT
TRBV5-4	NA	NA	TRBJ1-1	CASSWGGGATEAFF	TGTGCCAGCAGCTGGGGCGGGGGGGCCACTGAAGCTTTCTTT
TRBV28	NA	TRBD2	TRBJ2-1	CASGAGGYEQFF	TGTGCCAGCGGAGCGGGAGGGTATGAGCAGTTCTTC
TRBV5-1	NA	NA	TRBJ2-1	CASSLDLRANEQFF	TGCGCCAGCAGCTTGGATCTCAGGGCCAATGAGCAGTTCTTC
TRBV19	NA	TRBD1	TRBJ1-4	CASRGQGTEKLFF	TGTGCCAGTAGAGGACAGGGGACTGAGAAACTGTTTTTT
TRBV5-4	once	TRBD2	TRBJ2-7	CASSSERLAGKYEQYF	TGTGCCAGCAGCTCCGAAAGACTAGCGGGAAAGTACGAGCAGTACTTC
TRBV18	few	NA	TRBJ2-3	CASSRQVEDTQYF	TGTGCCAGCTCGCGACAGGTGGAGGATACGCAGTATTTT
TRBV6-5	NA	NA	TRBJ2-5	CASSPRGPPETQYF	TGTGCCAGCAGCCCCAGGGGCCCTCCGGAGACCCAGTACTTC